These T cell receptor beta chains were read from a single sample in a study of blood T cell repertoires in COVID-19. Method: immunoSEQ multiplex PCR; TCRdb's copy keeps in-frame clones and lacks some. The table records about 230,000 clones, over 75% of them present only once. Sequenced input: peripheral blood. The origin of the receptors is a man aged 45 to 65 with COVID-19, enrolled during active disease. CDR3s include the opening cysteine and the closing phenylalanine or tryptophan.

J gene: TRBJ2-7
V gene: TRBV5-1
CDR3 protein: CASSLGLEYEQYF

J gene: TRBJ2-4
V gene: TRBV19
CDR3 protein: CASSIAGTVNIQYF

J gene: TRBJ2-1
V gene: TRBV19
CDR3 protein: CASRTGSAGGVNEQFF

J gene: TRBJ2-7
V gene: TRBV15
CDR3 protein: CATSNQGLAAGREQYF

J gene: TRBJ1-2
V gene: TRBV19
CDR3 protein: CASSIRLRGRVMGYGYTF

J gene: TRBJ2-7
V gene: TRBV6-5
CDR3 protein: CATLDRGTYEQYF

J gene: TRBJ2-7
V gene: TRBV10-3
CDR3 protein: CAISAPRTGDSRGAGAYEQYF

J gene: TRBJ1-1
V gene: TRBV10-2
CDR3 protein: CASSVGQLNTEAFF

J gene: TRBJ2-7
V gene: TRBV29-1
CDR3 protein: CSVEEGLAGVEQYF

J gene: TRBJ1-5
V gene: TRBV12-5
CDR3 protein: CASGPHGQGVYQPQHF